This T cell receptor beta chain was identified in a study of blood T cell repertoires in COVID-19. Background on the study: Sources were T cells, B-cell-depleted T cells, or PBMCs; the material itself was cDNA or gDNA.

Germline CDR1 and CDR2: MNHEY and SMNVEV (reference sequence). This CDR3 spans 14 amino acids. V trimming: 5 bases; J trimming: 6 bases; junction bases outside the gene matches: 3. Using immunoSEQ multiplex PCR, the repertoire was profiled, and TCRdb retains in-frame clones only, with some absent. In the table there are around 97,000 clones, approximately 84% of which are singletons. The rearrangement uses TRBV27 and TRBJ2-3; 12 bases align to TRBD2. The source of this sequence is a human donor in a cohort sampled during active COVID-19. Sequencing was carried out using peripheral blood. CDR3 sequence reads: CASSGLAGPDTQYF. In DNA form, the CDR3 reads TGTGCCAGCAGTGGACTAGCGGGACCCGATACGCAGTATTTT.